One and the same sample provided the 18 T cell receptor beta chains below, sequenced in a study of vaccination and CD4 T cells after COVID-19. One entry per CDR3 protein results from TCRdb running MiXCR on the PCR reads. This table has some 29,000 distinct CDR3 sequences, 45% to 60% appearing once. Time point given: late sampling 161 to 241 days after vaccination in three convalescent patients. The source material was CD4+ T cells from blood, sampled about 7 months after SARS-CoV-2 vaccination. These receptors were taken from a human donor who had recovered from COVID-19.

The V call is TRBV28, the J call TRBJ2-5, with no clear D. V was pared by 11 bases and J by 4 bases, with 17 bases between. The germline gives CDR1 MDHEN, CDR2 SYDVKM. CDR3 size: 13 residues. The CDR3 sequence is CARNQWARETQYF. The CDR3 DNA sequence: TGTGCCCGCAATCAATGGGCCCGAGAGACCCAGTACTTC.

V usage is TRBV6-4 and J usage is TRBJ2-5, with 8 bases aligning to TRBD2. Germline V gene sequence: CDR1 MRHNA, CDR2 SNTAGT. Unmatched junction bases numbered 9, after V lost 5 bases and J lost 7 bases. The CDR3 extends over 14 amino acids. The CDR3 region is CASSPGLAGSTQYF. The CDR3 DNA is TGTGCCAGCAGTCCCGGACTAGCTGGGTCGACCCAGTACTTC.

V gene TRBV7-9 combines with J gene TRBJ2-1, with 7 bases matching TRBD2. This CDR3 is built from 15 residues. Germline V lookup: CDR1 SEHNR, CDR2 FQNEAQ (reference sequence). With 3 bases clipped from V and 1 base from J, the junction kept 3 bases outside the gene matches. CDR3 region: CASSFAGRSYNEQFF. CDR3 nucleotides: TGTGCCAGCAGCTTCGCCGGGAGGTCCTACAATGAGCAGTTCTTC.

This chain connects TRBV29-1 to TRBJ2-1; no clear D gene. The CDR3 loop spans 14 amino acids. CDR1 and CDR2 (germline): SQVTM, ANQGSEA. Between the trimmed V and J ends, which lost 7 bases and 8 bases, there was a span of 21 bases. The CDR3: CSGEAVGFYDEQFF. CDR3 DNA sequence: TGCAGCGGGGAAGCAGTGGGGTTTTACGATGAGCAGTTCTTC.

The V gene is TRBV4-2, the J gene TRBJ2-5; D ambiguous. Germline V gives CDR1 LGHNA, CDR2 YNFKEQ. V lost 0 bases and J lost 2, with 7 bases in between. CDR3 size: 14 residues. Written as DNA, the CDR3 is TGTGCCAGCAGCCAAGATGAATGGCAAGAGACCCAGTACTTC. This gives the protein CASSQDEWQETQYF.

In this sample, this clonotype turned up a few times. The gene calls are TRBV27 and TRBJ1-5; perhaps TRBD1 as D (6 bases). The V end lost 5 bases, the J end lost 2 bases, and 10 bases lay between the germline ends. The CDR3 extends over 14 amino acids. Germline V gene sequence: CDR1 MNHEY, CDR2 SMNVEV (reference sequence). Here the CDR3 reads CASSPRQGNQPQHF. The CDR3 bases are TGTGCCAGCAGTCCTCGACAGGGCAATCAGCCCCAGCATTTT.

The chain carries TRBV28 and TRBJ2-3, with unresolved D. The germline CDR1 and CDR2 sequences are MDHEN and SYDVKM. Trimming removed 3 bases at V and 2 bases at J, with 12 bases between. The CDR3 is 15 amino acids. CDR3 residues: CASSLDEADTDTQYF. CDR3 nucleotide sequence: TGTGCCAGCAGTTTGGATGAGGCGGACACAGATACGCAGTATTTT.

The chain is built from TRBV10-3 and TRBJ1-5; 9 nucleotides match TRBD1. The V gene's germline CDR1 is ENHRY and CDR2 SYGVKD. The trim removed 0 bases at V and 5 bases at J, leaving 8 bases unmatched. This CDR3 contains 17 residues. For the CDR3, the DNA is TGTGCCATCAGTGAGTCGACAGGGGGGGGTTTTCATCAGCCCCAGCATTTT. Translation gives CAISESTGGGFHQPQHF.

This sequence joins TRBV15 and TRBJ1-3; 11 bases agree with TRBD1. This CDR3 comprises 16 residues. The trim removed 6 bases at V and 2 bases at J, leaving 6 bases unmatched. Germline values: CDR1 LNHNV, CDR2 YYDKDF (reference sequence). CDR3 loop: CATRNGQGAAGNTIYF. The CDR3 nucleotides are TGTGCCACCAGAAATGGACAGGGGGCGGCTGGAAACACCATATATTTT.

The CDR3 coding sequence is TGTGCCAGCAGTAGACTAGCGGGTGCCTACGAGCAGTACTTC. This encodes CASSRLAGAYEQYF. The genes are TRBV28 and TRBJ2-7, with TRBD2 matching 10 bases. CDR3 size: 14 residues. J lost 2 bases, V lost 5 bases, and 3 bases had no gene match. Germline CDR1 reads MDHEN; CDR2 reads SYDVKM.

In its sample, this clonotype was seen a few times. The chain joins TRBV15 to TRBJ2-4; weak D call: TRBD2 (5 bases). The V end lost 8 bases, the J end lost 0 bases, and 8 bases lay between the germline ends. This CDR3 comprises 13 residues. Germline lookup yields CDR1 LNHNV and CDR2 YYDKDF (reference sequence). In DNA, the CDR3 is TGTGCCACCTCTGAGGGAGCCAAAAACATTCAGTACTTC. Protein: CATSEGAKNIQYF.

The rearrangement uses TRBV20-1 and TRBJ1-6, with no clear D. V was pared by 6 bases and J by 9 bases, with 12 bases between. Looked up from germline, CDR1 is DFQATT and CDR2 is SNEGSKA (reference sequence). The length of the CDR3 is 12 residues. The CDR3 loop reads CSAGWFGSPLHF. CDR3 sequence (DNA): TGCAGTGCGGGATGGTTTGGTTCACCCCTCCACTTT.

Here the CDR3 DNA reads TGTGCCAGCGGCAGGGGCGGGACCGGGGAGCTGTTTTTT. Protein: CASGRGGTGELFF. This rearrangement joins TRBV27 to TRBJ2-2, with a weak D call TRBD1 (6 bases). The CDR3 runs 13 residues. CDR1 is MNHEY and CDR2 is SMNVEV in the germline V gene (reference sequence). Between the trimmed V and J ends, which lost 8 bases and 5 bases, there was a span of 12 bases.

This chain joins TRBV20-1 and TRBJ2-3; 7 bases align to TRBD1. With V trimmed by 5 bases and J by 0 bases, 5 bases remained unmatched. Germline V gene lookup returns CDR1 DFQATT and CDR2 SNEGSKA (reference sequence). The CDR3 spans 14 residues. CDR3 sequence: CSAVGTASTDTQYF. Written as DNA, the CDR3 is TGCAGTGCTGTTGGGACAGCCAGCACAGATACGCAGTATTTT.

This clonotype turned up a few times. The chain carries TRBV6-1 and TRBJ1-2; perhaps TRBD1 as D (6 bases). Germline CDR1 MNHNS, CDR2 SASEGT. The CDR3 extends over 15 amino acids. V was shortened by 9 bases and J by 8 bases, with 25 bases between the two germline ends. The CDR3 sequence: CARTHSTGGAGGYTF. In nucleotides, the CDR3 is TGTGCCAGAACGCATTCCACCGGGGGGGCGGGCGGCTACACCTTC.

This chain joins TRBV2 and TRBJ1-5; maybe TRBD1 (5 bases). Between the trimmed V and J ends, which lost 8 bases and 0 bases, there was a span of 14 bases. The CDR3 is made up of 15 amino acids. The germline V gene encodes CDR1 SNHLY and CDR2 FYNNEI. The CDR3 coding sequence is TGTGCCAGCCGCGGGGCAGAATATAGCAATCAGCCCCAGCATTTT. This gives the protein CASRGAEYSNQPQHF.

V usage is TRBV20-1 and J usage is TRBJ2-7; a possible D gene is TRBD2 (6 bases). CDR3 length: 16 residues. Germline CDR1 DFQATT, CDR2 SNEGSKA (reference sequence). V was clipped by 3 bases and J by 0 bases, with 18 bases between them. CDR3 bases: TGCAGTGCTAGGAAGAGTAGCGGAATTGGCTCCTACGAGCAGTACTTC. Its translation is CSARKSSGIGSYEQYF.

In the case of this clonotype: A junction end diverges from the germline sequence, so it may reflect a read error. The chain recombines TRBV6-1 with TRBJ2-1, with a weak D call TRBD1 (7 bases). The CDR3 runs 13 residues. Per the germline V gene, CDR1 is MNHNS and CDR2 is SASEGT. Here the CDR3 DNA reads TGTGCCAGCAGGGAAGCGGAGGGGGCTGAGCAGTTCTTC. Its translation: CASREAEGAEQFF.